One sample yielded the 25 T cell receptor beta chains listed below, sequenced in a study of yellow fever vaccine responses in identical twins. MiXCR was run by TCRdb on the RT-PCR reads, yielding one entry per CDR3 protein. This sample carries 11,000 to 15,000 distinct CDR3 sequences, roughly 83% of them seen once, and the ten largest clones take about 0.66%. Sequences were derived from T cells from blood (PBMCs), unsorted or a sorted subset (not recorded which), sampled before or after yellow fever vaccination (not recorded which). Receptor source: a woman between 18 and 29 years old who received the yellow fever vaccine.

The V and J genes are TRBV11-3 and TRBJ1-3, with 10 bases matching TRBD1. Per germline, CDR1 SGHNT and CDR2 YENEEA. V lost 8 bases to trimming and J lost 2 bases; unmatched junction nucleotides: 6. The CDR3 is 15 amino acids. CDR3 in DNA: TGTGCCAGCTTTTTGGGGACAGGGGCTGGAAACACCATATATTTT. Encoded protein: CASFLGTGAGNTIYF. Combining the CDR3 with reference TRBV11-3 and TRBJ1-3 gives the whole variable domain EAGVVQSPRYKIIEKKQPVAFWCNPISGHNTLYWYLQNLGQGPELLIRYENEEAVDDSQLPKDRFSAERLKGVDSTLKIQPAELGDSAVYLCASFLGTGAGNTIYFGEGSWLTVV.

The chain has TRBV2 and TRBJ2-3; D may be TRBD2 (5 bases). CDR1 and CDR2 (germline): SNHLY, FYNNEI. The CDR3 sequence is 13 residues long. V lost 6 bases to trimming and J lost 3 bases, with 10 bases between them. DNA for the CDR3: TGTGCCAGCAGGGAGGATTTGACAGATACGCAGTATTTT. Protein: CASREDLTDTQYF.

This clonotype was seen a few times. The chain uses TRBV29-1 and TRBJ2-5; tentatively, D is TRBD1 (6 bases). V shed 8 bases and J shed 5 bases, with 18 bases lying between them. Germline-derived CDR1 and CDR2 are SQVTM and ANQGSEA. CDR3 length equals 13 residues. Here the CDR3 reads CSLLGTFGETQYF. DNA for the CDR3: TGCAGCCTTTTAGGGACATTTGGGGAGACCCAGTACTTC.

This chain links TRBV2 with TRBJ2-3; D is uncertain. Germline V gene data show CDR1 as SNHLY and CDR2 as FYNNEI. Trimming shortened V by 2 bases and J by 4 bases, and 7 bases separated the two germline ends. The CDR3 has 13 amino acids. As DNA, the CDR3 is TGTGCCAGCAGTGAACTAGTCGCAGATACGCAGTATTTT. Amino acids: CASSELVADTQYF.

The V and J genes are TRBV20-1 and TRBJ2-3, with D perhaps matching TRBD2 (6 bases). From germline, CDR1 is DFQATT and CDR2 SNEGSKA (reference sequence). The CDR3 is made up of 16 amino acids. V lost 6 bases and J 5 bases, leaving 24 bases between the germline ends. The CDR3 loop reads CSAESGETRDVDTQYF. Written as DNA, the CDR3 is TGCAGTGCAGAGTCGGGCGAGACTAGAGATGTAGATACGCAGTATTTT.

V is TRBV11-1 and J is TRBJ2-7; D is uncertain. Germline V gene data show CDR1 as SGHAT and CDR2 as FQDESV (reference sequence). Trimming left V 5 bases short and J 0 bases short, with 14 bases between. The CDR3 has 15 residues. CDR3 protein: CASSPRSGFSYEQYV. The CDR3 nucleotides are TGTGCCAGCAGCCCCCGCAGTGGTTTCTCCTACGAGCAGTACGTC.

A few counts support this clonotype. This chain connects TRBV7-2 to TRBJ2-7; D remains unclear. Germline CDR1 and CDR2: SGHTA and FQGNSA. V shed 4 bases and J shed 3 bases, with 4 bases lying between them. CDR3 length: 11 amino acids. The DNA of the CDR3 is TGTGCCAGCAGCTCCCGCTACGAGCAGTACTTC. It specifies CASSSRYEQYF. The full variable domain, in which reference TRBV7-2 and TRBJ2-7 provide the parts outside the CDR3, is GAGVSQSPSNKVTEKGKDVELRCDPISGHTALYWYRQSLGQGLEFLIYFQGNSAPDKSGLPSDRFSAERTGGSVSTLTIQRTQQEDSAVYLCASSSRYEQYFGPGTRLTVT.

The rearrangement uses TRBV11-1 and TRBJ1-1; D gene uncertain. This CDR3 comprises 11 residues. Trimming removed 2 bases at V and 6 bases at J, with 4 bases between. Germline CDR1 SGHAT, CDR2 FQDESV (reference sequence). For the CDR3, the DNA is TGTGCCAGCAGCTTATTCTCTGAAGCTTTCTTT. Its protein product is CASSLFSEAFF.

This clonotype was observed a handful of times. The chain combines TRBV29-1 with TRBJ2-1, with a weak D call TRBD1 (8 bases). V was shortened by 5 bases and J by 6 bases, with 23 bases between the two germline ends. Germline lookup yields CDR1 SQVTM and CDR2 ANQGSEA. CDR3 length equals 16 residues. CDR3 sequence: CSVRTGRVILSNEQFF. The CDR3 coding sequence is TGCAGCGTTCGGACAGGGAGGGTGATTCTTTCCAATGAGCAGTTCTTC.

The chain uses TRBV4-1 and TRBJ1-2; D is ambiguous. The CDR3 sequence is 14 residues long. V lost 0 bases and J 4 bases, leaving 9 bases between the germline ends. The germline V gene has CDR1 MGHRA and CDR2 YSYEKL. The CDR3 DNA follows: TGCGCCAGCAGCCAAGATGTACAGATCTATGGCTACACCTTC. It encodes CASSQDVQIYGYTF.

The rearrangement links TRBV5-1 to TRBJ2-2, with 9 bases matching TRBD1. Trimming at V came to 0 bases and at J to 7 bases, leaving 7 bases not matched to a gene. Germline V CDR1 and CDR2: SGHRS, YFSETQ. The CDR3 totals 16 residues. For the CDR3, the DNA is TGCGCCAGCAGCTTGGCAGGGACAGGGCCTCACGGGGAGCTGTTTTTT. Its protein product is CASSLAGTGPHGELFF.

The chain employs TRBV18 and TRBJ2-1; TRBD1 or TRBD2 may be the D gene (5 bases each). The ends were cut back, 2 bases at V and 3 bases at J, with 8 bases in the middle. The CDR3 extends over 14 amino acids. The germline V gene has CDR1 KGHSH and CDR2 LQKENI. The CDR3 region is CASSPDGGYNEQFF. CDR3 nucleotide sequence: TGTGCCAGCTCACCAGATGGGGGCTACAATGAGCAGTTCTTC.

The chain uses TRBV6-1 and TRBJ1-6, with 7 bases matching TRBD1. The germline CDR1 and CDR2 sequences are MNHNS and SASEGT. The CDR3 has 17 residues. With V trimmed by 7 bases and J by 7 bases, 16 bases remained unmatched. CDR3 bases: TGTGCCAGCACCAGGGACAGCTCGCGCGAATTAAATTCACCCCTCCACTTT. Protein product: CASTRDSSRELNSPLHF.

The chain recombines TRBV20-1 with TRBJ2-7, with 12 bases matching TRBD2. J gave up 0 bases and V 3 bases, and 12 bases lay outside the gene matches. There are 18 residues in the CDR3. Germline values: CDR1 DFQATT, CDR2 SNEGSKA (reference sequence). CDR3 nucleotides: TGCAGTGCTAGTAATCTACTAGCGGGGGGTTGGAGCTCCTACGAGCAGTACGTC. It translates to CSASNLLAGGWSSYEQYV.

The V and J genes are TRBV7-9 and TRBJ1-1, with unresolved D. The V gene lost 4 bases and the J gene lost 1 base, with 7 bases spanning the gap. Germline V gene data show CDR1 as SEHNR and CDR2 as FQNEAQ (reference sequence). The CDR3 runs 13 residues. This CDR3 reads CASSYRENTEAFF. The DNA for the CDR3 is TGTGCCAGCAGCTATCGGGAGAACACTGAAGCTTTCTTT.

The V and J genes are TRBV18 and TRBJ2-3; D ambiguous. This CDR3 contains 16 residues. The V gene's germline CDR1 is KGHSH and CDR2 LQKENI. V was pared by 1 base and J by 3 bases, with 14 bases between. The CDR3 nucleotides are TGTGCCAGCTCACCACTGAACACGAAAAAAACAGATACGCAGTATTTT. Its translation is CASSPLNTKKTDTQYF.

This sequence joins TRBV28 and TRBJ1-2; 7 nucleotides match TRBD1. The CDR3 is 13 residues long. The V gene end was trimmed by 5 bases and the J gene end by 8 bases; junction bases not matched to a gene: 8. Per germline, CDR1 MDHEN and CDR2 SYDVKM. The CDR3 loop reads CASSRSTGVGYTF. CDR3 in DNA: TGTGCCAGCAGTCGGTCCACAGGGGTAGGCTACACCTTC.

The rearrangement links TRBV12-3 or TRBV12-4 to TRBJ1-6; D is unresolved. The CDR3 is made up of 14 amino acids. Deletions cut 3 bases from V and 10 bases from J, with 13 bases between. Here the CDR3 DNA reads TGTGCCAGCAGTTTTGGGGAAATGAGATCACCCCTCCACTTT. Protein product: CASSFGEMRSPLHF.

This chain uses TRBV28 with TRBJ2-7; D assignment may be TRBD1 or TRBD2 (6 bases each). The CDR3 runs 14 residues. CDR1 and CDR2 from the germline V gene are MDHEN and SYDVKM. V was shortened by 5 bases and J by 3 bases, with 14 bases between the two germline ends. CDR3 DNA sequence: TGTGCCAGCAGTAACCGCAGGGGAGGCTACGAGCAGTACTTC. This sequence encodes CASSNRRGGYEQYF. Together with reference TRBV28 and TRBJ2-7, the CDR3 gives the full variable domain: DVKVTQSSRYLVKRTGEKVFLECVQDMDHENMFWYRQDPGLGLRLIYFSYDVKMKEKGDIPEGYSVSREKKERFSLILESASTNQTSMYLCASSNRRGGYEQYFGPGTRLTVT.

The chain links TRBV18 to TRBJ2-7; D uncertain. Between the trimmed V and J ends, which lost 2 bases and 0 bases, there was a span of 8 bases. This CDR3 region has 14 residues. The germline gives CDR1 KGHSH, CDR2 LQKENI. CDR3 DNA sequence: TGTGCCAGCTCACCAAGGACCAACTCCTACGAGCAGTACTTC. Encoded protein: CASSPRTNSYEQYF.

The chain uses TRBV5-6 and TRBJ1-4; D not certain. This CDR3 has 14 amino acids. CDR1 and CDR2 from the germline V gene are SGHDT and YYEEEE. The V end was cut by 0 bases, the J end by 5 bases, with 8 bases between. CDR3 in amino acids: CASSLDGLNEKLFF. The DNA of the CDR3 is TGTGCCAGCAGCTTGGATGGCCTAAATGAAAAACTGTTTTTT.

The rearrangement uses TRBV2 and TRBJ2-5, with 7 nucleotides matching TRBD1. This CDR3 spans 14 amino acids. V was pared by 3 bases and J by 2 bases, with 3 bases of the junction left unmatched. CDR1 SNHLY and CDR2 FYNNEI come from the germline V gene. The CDR3 nucleotides read TGTGCCAGCAGTGATAGGGGGCGGCAAGAGACCCAGTACTTC. Protein product: CASSDRGRQETQYF. Drawing the rest from reference TRBV2 and TRBJ2-5, the complete variable domain is EPEVTQTPSHQVTQMGQEVILRCVPISNHLYFYWYRQILGQKVEFLVSFYNNEISEKSEIFDDQFSVERPDGSNFTLKIRSTKLEDSAMYFCASSDRGRQETQYFGPGTRLLVL.

This clonotype was counted once. The chain uses TRBV28 and TRBJ2-3; 14 bases are shared with TRBD2. Losses at the gene ends were 5 bases for V and 7 bases for J; bases not matched to a gene: 5. The CDR3 covers 15 residues. The germline V gene has CDR1 MDHEN and CDR2 SYDVKM. For the CDR3, the DNA is TGTGCCAGCAGTGGCGGACTAGCGGGGGGAAATACGCAGTATTTT. It specifies CASSGGLAGGNTQYF.

V usage is TRBV18 and J usage is TRBJ2-7; TRBD1 aligns across 8 bases. The CDR3 loop spans 13 amino acids. J gave up 7 bases and V 4 bases, and 6 bases lay outside the gene matches. Per the germline V gene, CDR1 is KGHSH and CDR2 is LQKENI. The CDR3 DNA follows: TGTGCCAGCTCACACCAGGGGGCTCAAGAGCAGTACGTC. It yields the protein CASSHQGAQEQYV.

As DNA, the CDR3 is TGTGCCAGCAGTCCACAGGGGTCGATCTCTGGAAACACCATATATTTT. Residues: CASSPQGSISGNTIYF. This chain joins TRBV2 and TRBJ1-3; 7 positions agree with TRBD1. V was clipped by 5 bases and J by 0 bases; unmatched bases: 7. The germline CDR1 and CDR2 sequences are SNHLY and FYNNEI. The CDR3 has 16 amino acids.